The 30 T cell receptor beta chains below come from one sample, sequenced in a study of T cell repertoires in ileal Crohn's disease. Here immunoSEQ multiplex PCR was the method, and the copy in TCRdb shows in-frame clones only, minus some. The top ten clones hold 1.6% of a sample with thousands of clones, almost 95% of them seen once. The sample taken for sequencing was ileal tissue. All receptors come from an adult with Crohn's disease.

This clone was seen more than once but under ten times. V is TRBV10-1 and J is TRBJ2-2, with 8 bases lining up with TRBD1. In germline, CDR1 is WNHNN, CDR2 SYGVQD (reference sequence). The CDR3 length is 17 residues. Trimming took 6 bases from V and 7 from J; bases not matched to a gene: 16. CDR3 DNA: TGCGCCAGCAGCCCCGGGACAGGCCGGGGAGCTGACGGGGAGCTGTTTTTT. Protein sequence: CASSPGTGRGADGELFF.

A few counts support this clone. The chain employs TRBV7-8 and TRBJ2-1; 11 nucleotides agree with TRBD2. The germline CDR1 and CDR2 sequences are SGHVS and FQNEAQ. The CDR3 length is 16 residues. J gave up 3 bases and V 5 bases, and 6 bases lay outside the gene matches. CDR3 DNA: TGTGCCAGCAGCGACCCGACTAGCGGGGTCTACAATGAGCAGTTCTTC. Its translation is CASSDPTSGVYNEQFF.

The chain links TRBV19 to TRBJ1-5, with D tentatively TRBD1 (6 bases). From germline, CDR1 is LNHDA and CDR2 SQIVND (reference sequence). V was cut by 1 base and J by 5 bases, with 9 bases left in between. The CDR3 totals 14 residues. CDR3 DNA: TGTGCCAGTAGTATAGTAACAGGGTATCAGCCCCAGCATTTT. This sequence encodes CASSIVTGYQPQHF. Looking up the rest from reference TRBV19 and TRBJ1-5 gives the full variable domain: DGGITQSPKYLFRKEGQNVTLSCEQNLNHDAMYWYRQDPGQGLRLIYYSQIVNDFQKGDIAEGYSVSREKKESFPLTVTSAQKNPTAFYLCASSIVTGYQPQHFGDGTRLSIL.

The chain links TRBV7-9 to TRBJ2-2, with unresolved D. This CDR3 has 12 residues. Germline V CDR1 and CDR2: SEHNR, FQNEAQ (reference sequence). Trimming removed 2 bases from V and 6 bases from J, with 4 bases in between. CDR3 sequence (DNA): TGTGCCAGCAGCTTATGGCCCGGGGAGCTGTTTTTT. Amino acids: CASSLWPGELFF.

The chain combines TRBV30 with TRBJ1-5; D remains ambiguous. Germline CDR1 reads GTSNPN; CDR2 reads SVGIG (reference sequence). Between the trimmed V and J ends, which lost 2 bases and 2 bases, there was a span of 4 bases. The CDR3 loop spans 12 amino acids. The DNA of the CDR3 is TGTGCCTGGAGTTTCGGCAATCAGCCCCAGCATTTT. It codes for CAWSFGNQPQHF.

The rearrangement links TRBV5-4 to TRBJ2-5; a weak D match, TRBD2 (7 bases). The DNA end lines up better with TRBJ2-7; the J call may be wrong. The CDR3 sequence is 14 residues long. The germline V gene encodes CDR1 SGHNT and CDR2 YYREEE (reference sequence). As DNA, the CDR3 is TGTGCCAGCAGCTCCACAGGGAGGGCCGGCGAGCAGTACTTC. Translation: CASSSTGRAGEQYF.

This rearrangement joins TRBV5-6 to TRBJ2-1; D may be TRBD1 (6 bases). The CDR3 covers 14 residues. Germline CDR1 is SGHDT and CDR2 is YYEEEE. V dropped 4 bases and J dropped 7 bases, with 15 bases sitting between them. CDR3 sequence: CASSPYQGLNEQFF. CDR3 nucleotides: TGTGCCAGCAGCCCTTATCAGGGGTTAAATGAGCAGTTCTTC. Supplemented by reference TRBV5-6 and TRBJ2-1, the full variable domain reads DAGVTQSPTHLIKTRGQQVTLRCSPKSGHDTVSWYQQALGQGPQFIFQYYEEEERQRGNFPDRFSGHQFPNYSSELNVNALLLGDSALYLCASSPYQGLNEQFFGPGTRLTVL.

In DNA form, the CDR3 reads TGCGCCAGCAGCTTGGCCCCGGGGGGCTCCGCCTCTGGAAACACCATATATTTT. This gives the protein CASSLAPGGSASGNTIYF. V gene TRBV5-1 combines with J gene TRBJ1-3, with D possibly matching TRBD1 (6 bases). Between the trimmed V and J ends, which lost 0 bases and 0 bases, there was a span of 16 bases. Germline V gene sequence: CDR1 SGHRS, CDR2 YFSETQ. The CDR3 is 18 amino acids.

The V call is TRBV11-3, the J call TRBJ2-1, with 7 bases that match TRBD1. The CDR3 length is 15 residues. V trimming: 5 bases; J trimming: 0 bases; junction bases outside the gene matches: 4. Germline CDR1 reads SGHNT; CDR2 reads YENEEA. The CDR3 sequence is CASSQGDSSYNEQFF. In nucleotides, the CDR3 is TGTGCCAGCAGCCAGGGGGACAGCTCCTACAATGAGCAGTTCTTC.

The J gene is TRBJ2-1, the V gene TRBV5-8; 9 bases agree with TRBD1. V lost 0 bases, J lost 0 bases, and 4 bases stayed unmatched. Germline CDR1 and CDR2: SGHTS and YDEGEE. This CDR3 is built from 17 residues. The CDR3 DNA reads TGTGCCAGCAGCTTGGCACAGGGGGCTTACTCCTACAATGAGCAGTTCTTC. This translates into CASSLAQGAYSYNEQFF. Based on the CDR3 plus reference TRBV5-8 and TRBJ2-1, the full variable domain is EAGVTQSPTHLIKTRGQQATLRCSPISGHTSVYWYQQALGLGLQFLLWYDEGEERNRGNFPPRFSGRQFPNYSSELNVNALELEDSALYLCASSLAQGAYSYNEQFFGPGTRLTVL.

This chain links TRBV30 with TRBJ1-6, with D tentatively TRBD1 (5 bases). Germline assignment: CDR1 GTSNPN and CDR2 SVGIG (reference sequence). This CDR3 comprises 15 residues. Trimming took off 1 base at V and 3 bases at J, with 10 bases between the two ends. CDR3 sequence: CAWSARDGYNSPLHF. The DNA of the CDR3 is TGTGCCTGGAGTGCCAGGGATGGCTATAATTCACCCCTCCACTTT.

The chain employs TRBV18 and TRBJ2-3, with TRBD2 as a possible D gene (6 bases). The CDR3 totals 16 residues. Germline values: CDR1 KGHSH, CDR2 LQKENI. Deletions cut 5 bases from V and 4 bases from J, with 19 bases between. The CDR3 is CASSTPGGEVSDTQYF. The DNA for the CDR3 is TGTGCCAGCTCAACCCCAGGAGGGGAAGTCTCAGATACGCAGTATTTT.

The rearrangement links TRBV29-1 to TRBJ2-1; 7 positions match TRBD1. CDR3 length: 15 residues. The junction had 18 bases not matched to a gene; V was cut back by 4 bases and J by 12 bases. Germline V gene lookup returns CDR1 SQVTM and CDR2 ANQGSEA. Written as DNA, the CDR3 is TGCAGCGTTGTATGGGCAGGGGGAGTGATAGGTCGGCAGTTCTTC. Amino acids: CSVVWAGGVIGRQFF.

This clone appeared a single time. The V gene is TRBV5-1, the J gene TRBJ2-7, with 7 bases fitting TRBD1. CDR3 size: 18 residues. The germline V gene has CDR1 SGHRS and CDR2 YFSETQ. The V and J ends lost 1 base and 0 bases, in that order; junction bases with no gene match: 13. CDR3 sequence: CASSLTGTARRSSYEQYF. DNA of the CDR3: TGCGCCAGCAGCTTGACCGGGACAGCCCGCCGGAGCTCCTACGAGCAGTACTTC. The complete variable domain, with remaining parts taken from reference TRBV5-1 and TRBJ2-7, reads KAGVTQTPRYLIKTRGQQVTLSCSPISGHRSVSWYQQTPGQGLQFLFEYFSETQRNKGNFPGRFSGRQFSNSRSEMNVSTLELGDSALYLCASSLTGTARRSSYEQYFGPGTRLTVT.

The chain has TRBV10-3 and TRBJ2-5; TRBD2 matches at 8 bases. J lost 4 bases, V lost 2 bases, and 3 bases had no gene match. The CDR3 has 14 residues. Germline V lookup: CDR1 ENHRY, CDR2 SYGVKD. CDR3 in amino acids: CAISEAGGGETQYF. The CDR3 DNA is TGTGCCATCAGTGAGGCGGGAGGAGGAGAGACCCAGTACTTC.

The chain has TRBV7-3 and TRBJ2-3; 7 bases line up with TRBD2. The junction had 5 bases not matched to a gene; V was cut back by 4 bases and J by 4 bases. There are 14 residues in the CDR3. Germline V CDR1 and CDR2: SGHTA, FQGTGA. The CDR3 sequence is CASSSSTSPDTQYF. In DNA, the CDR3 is TGTGCCAGCAGCTCTTCGACTAGCCCAGATACGCAGTATTTT.

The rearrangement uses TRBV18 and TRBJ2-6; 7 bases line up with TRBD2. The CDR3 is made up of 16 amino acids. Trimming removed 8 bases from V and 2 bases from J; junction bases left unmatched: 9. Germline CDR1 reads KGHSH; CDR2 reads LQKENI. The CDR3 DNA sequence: TGTGCCAGCCCCCCGCGGGAGCAGGCTGGGGCCAACGTCCTGACTTTC. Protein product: CASPPREQAGANVLTF.

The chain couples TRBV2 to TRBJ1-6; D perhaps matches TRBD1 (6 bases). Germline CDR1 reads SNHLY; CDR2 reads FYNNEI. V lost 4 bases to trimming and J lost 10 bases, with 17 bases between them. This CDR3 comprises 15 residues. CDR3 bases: TGTGCCAGCAGTGTACGTGAGCAGGGGACCTCACCCCTCCACTTT. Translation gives CASSVREQGTSPLHF.

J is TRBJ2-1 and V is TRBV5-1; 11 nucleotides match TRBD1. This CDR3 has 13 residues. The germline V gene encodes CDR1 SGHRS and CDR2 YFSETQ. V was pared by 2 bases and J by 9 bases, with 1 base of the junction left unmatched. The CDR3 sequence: CASSFGQGAEQFF. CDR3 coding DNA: TGCGCCAGCAGCTTCGGACAGGGGGCTGAGCAGTTCTTC.

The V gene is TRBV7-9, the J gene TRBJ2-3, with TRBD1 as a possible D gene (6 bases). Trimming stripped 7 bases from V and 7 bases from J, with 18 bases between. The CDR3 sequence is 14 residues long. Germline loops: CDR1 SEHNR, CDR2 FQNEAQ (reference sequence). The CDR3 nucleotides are TGTGCCAGCACTCAGGGGTTGGATCCTCATACGCAGTATTTT. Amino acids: CASTQGLDPHTQYF.

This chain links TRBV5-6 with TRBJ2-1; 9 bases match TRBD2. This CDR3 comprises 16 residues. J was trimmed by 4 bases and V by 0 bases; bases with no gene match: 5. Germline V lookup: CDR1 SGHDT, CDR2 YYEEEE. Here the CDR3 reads CASSLGYSGRYNEQFF. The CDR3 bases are TGTGCCAGCAGCTTGGGATATAGCGGGAGATACAATGAGCAGTTCTTC.

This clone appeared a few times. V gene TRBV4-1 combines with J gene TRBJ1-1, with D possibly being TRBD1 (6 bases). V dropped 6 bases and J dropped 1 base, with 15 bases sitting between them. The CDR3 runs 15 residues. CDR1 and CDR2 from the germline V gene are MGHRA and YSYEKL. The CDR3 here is CASSFRGGGNTEAFF. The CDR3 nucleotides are TGCGCCAGCAGTTTCCGGGGAGGGGGGAACACTGAAGCTTTCTTT.

The CDR3 region is CASGFSGGRVNEQFF. The CDR3 nucleotides read TGTGCTAGTGGTTTCTCAGGGGGACGTGTCAATGAGCAGTTCTTC. V usage is TRBV12-5 and J usage is TRBJ2-1; 7 bases are a match to TRBD1. The CDR3 length is 15 residues. The germline gives CDR1 LGHNT, CDR2 FRNRAP. J was trimmed by 6 bases and V by 3 bases; bases with no gene match: 8.

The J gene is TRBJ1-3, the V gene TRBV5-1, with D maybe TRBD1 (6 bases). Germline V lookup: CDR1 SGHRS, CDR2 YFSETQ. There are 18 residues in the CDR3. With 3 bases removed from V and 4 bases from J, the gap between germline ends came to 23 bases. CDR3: CASSSSLDRRLLGNTIYF. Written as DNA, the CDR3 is TGCGCCAGCAGCTCCTCTCTAGACAGGCGACTTTTAGGAAACACCATATATTTT.

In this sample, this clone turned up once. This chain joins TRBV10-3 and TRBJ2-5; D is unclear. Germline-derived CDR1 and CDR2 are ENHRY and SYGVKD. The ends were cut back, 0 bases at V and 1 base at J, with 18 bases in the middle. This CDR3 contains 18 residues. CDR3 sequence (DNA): TGTGCCATCAGTGAGTCGAAGCAGTACGAACAGCCCCAAGAGACCCAGTACTTC. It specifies CAISESKQYEQPQETQYF.

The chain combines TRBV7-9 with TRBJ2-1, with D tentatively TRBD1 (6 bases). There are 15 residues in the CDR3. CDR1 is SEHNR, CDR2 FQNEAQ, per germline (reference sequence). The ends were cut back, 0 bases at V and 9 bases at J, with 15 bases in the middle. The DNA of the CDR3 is TGTGCCAGCAGCTTAGCTCTGGGGGCCCCGGGTGAGCAGTTCTTC. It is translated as CASSLALGAPGEQFF.

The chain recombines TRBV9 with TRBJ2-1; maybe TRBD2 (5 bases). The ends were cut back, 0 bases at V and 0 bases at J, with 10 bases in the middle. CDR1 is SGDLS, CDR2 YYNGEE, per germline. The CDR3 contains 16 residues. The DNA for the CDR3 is TGTGCCAGCAGCGTAGTCGCGGGTAGCTCCTACAATGAGCAGTTCTTC. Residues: CASSVVAGSSYNEQFF.

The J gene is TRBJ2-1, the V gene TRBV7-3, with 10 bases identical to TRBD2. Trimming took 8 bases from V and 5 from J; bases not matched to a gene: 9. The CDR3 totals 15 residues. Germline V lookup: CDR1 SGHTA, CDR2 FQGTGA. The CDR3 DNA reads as TGTGCCAGCGCCCGGACTAGCGGCACCAACAATGAGCAGTTCTTC. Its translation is CASARTSGTNNEQFF.

The CDR3 protein is CASSLGGGTMNTEAFF. For the CDR3, the DNA is TGTGCCAGCAGCTTGGGTGGCGGAACCATGAACACTGAAGCTTTCTTT. The rearrangement links TRBV5-4 to TRBJ1-1; D gene ambiguous. Germline loops: CDR1 SGHNT, CDR2 YYREEE (reference sequence). CDR3 length equals 16 residues. Trimming took off 0 bases at V and 0 bases at J, with 12 bases between the two ends.

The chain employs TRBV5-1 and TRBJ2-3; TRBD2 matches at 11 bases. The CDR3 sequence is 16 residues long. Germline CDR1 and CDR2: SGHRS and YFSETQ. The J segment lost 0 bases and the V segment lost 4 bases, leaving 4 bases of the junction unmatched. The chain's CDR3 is CASSIGTSGSTDTQYF. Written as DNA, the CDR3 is TGCGCCAGCAGCATCGGGACTAGCGGAAGCACAGATACGCAGTATTTT.